Described below is a single T cell receptor beta chain sequence and its context. Antigen unknown. The sample is drawn from a study of T cell repertoires in cytomegalovirus infection. Study-wide context: Recently identified HLA-C-restricted and well-studied HLA-B-restricted CMV epitopes were used. Signatures in public TCR beta sequences pointed to both CMV infection and matching HLA type. Study-level points and caveats: The ex vivo response was dominated by HLA-C-restricted CMV-specific TCR beta clonotypes.

TCRdb processed the reads anew with MiXCR; each CDR3 protein has one entry. The sample contains about a million distinct CDR3 sequences, around a third of which appear only once. The receptor was isolated from a human donor in good health (CMV status not recorded). Some clones in this sample may be carry-over from other donors' samples. Sample: cultured CD8+ T cells from PBMCs, taken from culture after CMV antigen stimulation.

For the CDR3, the DNA is TGTGCCAGCACCGGACTAGCGGCGGCAGATACGCAGTATTTT. Its translation: CASTGLAAADTQYF. The chain recombines TRBV3-1 with TRBJ2-3; 10 bases align to TRBD2. The J segment lost 4 bases and the V segment lost 7 bases, leaving 5 bases of the junction unmatched. The CDR3 contains 14 residues. Germline-derived CDR1 and CDR2 are LGHDT and YNNKEL (reference sequence).